A selection of T cell receptor beta chains follows, all from one sample in a study of human T cells and chemical hapten exposure. TCRdb reprocessed the RACE reads via MiXCR and lists one record per CDR3 protein. The profile shows 85,000 to 100,000 distinct CDR3 sequences, around 11% of them singletons. Sequenced material: whole blood, taken in connection with sensitization to the hapten diphenylcyclopropenone (DPC). The receptors were gathered from a middle-aged woman with alopecia areata. Some clones in this sample may be carry-over from other donors' samples. Each CDR3 is given with its conserved first and last residue. The D gene is left open where the match is weak. Clone size is given for some rows only: seen once, a few or many times, or a class if the clone is expanded.

cdr3_nt cdr3_aa j_call v_call d_call clone_size
TGCAGTGCTAGATCGACCGTTGGCCCCTACGAGCAGTACTTC CSARSTVGPYEQYF TRBJ2-7 TRBV20-1 . few
TGTGCCAGCAGTGGCGGCATAGTTGTCAGCTTC CASSGGIVVSF TRBJ2-7 TRBV28 . .
TGCGCCAGCAGACAGGCTAGCGCGGGAGGCTATGGCTACACCTTC CASRQASAGGYGYTF TRBJ1-2 TRBV4-1 . .
TGTGCCAGCAGTTTCGGGGGACAGTACTACACCTTC CASSFGGQYYTF TRBJ1-2 TRBV27 TRBD1 few
TGTGCCAGCAGTTTAAACGCCAATGAGGGCAATGAGCAGTTCTTC CASSLNANEGNEQFF TRBJ2-1 TRBV28 . many
TGCGCCAGCAGCCAAGATTTAAATAGCGGGAGGGCTGGGGCCAACGTCCTGACTTTC CASSQDLNSGRAGANVLTF TRBJ2-6 TRBV4-3 TRBD2 .
TGTGCCAGCAGATCATCCGGGACAGGGATCATTGGCTACACCTTC CASRSSGTGIIGYTF TRBJ1-2 TRBV6-1 TRBD1 few
TGTGCCAGCAGTTTACGGTCTGCCGCCGGGGAGCTGTTTTTT CASSLRSAAGELFF TRBJ2-2 TRBV12-3/TRBV12-4 . many
TGCAGTGCTCCACGGACTAGCGGGAGATACGATGAGCAGTTCTTC CSAPRTSGRYDEQFF TRBJ2-1 TRBV20-1 TRBD2 few
TGTGCCAGCAGCCCCCAGGGCCGAGGGGATACGCAGTATTTT CASSPQGRGDTQYF TRBJ2-3 TRBV7-2 . many
TGTGCCAGCAGTTTTGGGGCTAGCGGGAGCGAGCAGTACTTC CASSFGASGSEQYF TRBJ2-7 TRBV28 TRBD2 once
TGTGCCAGCAGCTTAGCGCACGGACAGGGCCCGAACACTGAAGCTTTCTTT CASSLAHGQGPNTEAFF TRBJ1-1 TRBV7-2 TRBD1 .
TGTGCCAGCAGTTACGGGGGATCTAGGAACATTCAGTACTTC CASSYGGSRNIQYF TRBJ2-4 TRBV6-6 . .
TGTGCCAGCAGCGGGGGCCGTACCGGGACAGCCTCTGGAAACACCATATATTTT CASSGGRTGTASGNTIYF TRBJ1-3 TRBV5-6 TRBD1 .
TGTGCCAGCAGCTTAGTAAATACCAACACTGAAGCTTTCTTT CASSLVNTNTEAFF TRBJ1-1 TRBV7-9 . .
TGTGCCAGCAGCCTTACATCTGGGGCCAACGTCCTGACTTTC CASSLTSGANVLTF TRBJ2-6 TRBV7-6 . .
TGCGCCAGCAGCTCAGGACTAGCGGGAGGTTACGAGCAGTACTTC CASSSGLAGGYEQYF TRBJ2-7 TRBV5-1 TRBD2 few
TGTGCCAGCAGCTTAGACAGAAGTCAGCCCCAGCATTTT CASSLDRSQPQHF TRBJ1-5 TRBV7-3 . .
TGTGCCAGCAGTGCGACCGGGGCCCTGGGACCCAATGAGCAGTTCTTC CASSATGALGPNEQFF TRBJ2-1 TRBV12-3/TRBV12-4 . many
TGCGCCAGCAGTGTCGTGATCGGCGATGAGCAGTTCTTC CASSVVIGDEQFF TRBJ2-1 TRBV4-1 . many
TGTGCCAGCAGCTGCCCGCCCGGGACAGGGCCCGAGCAGTACTTC CASSCPPGTGPEQYF TRBJ2-7 TRBV6-9 TRBD1 few
TGCGCCAGCAGTGACCAGGACGAGCAGTACTTC CASSDQDEQYF TRBJ2-7 TRBV10-2 . .
TGTGCCAGCTCACCAAGCCTGGGGCTACTAGCGGGAGCCGGTGAAGAGACCCAGTACTTC CASSPSLGLLAGAGEETQYF TRBJ2-5 TRBV18 TRBD2 few
TGTGCCAGCAGTTTACTCCAGCGCCGACCTGACGAGCAGTACTTC CASSLLQRRPDEQYF TRBJ2-7 TRBV28 . few
TGTGCCAGCAGCTTAGTTGTTAGCGGGACCTACAATGAGCAGTTCTTC CASSLVVSGTYNEQFF TRBJ2-1 TRBV7-2 TRBD2 few
TGCGCCAGCAGCCAAGGCCGGGGTCTCTACAATGAGCAGTTCTTC CASSQGRGLYNEQFF TRBJ2-1 TRBV4-1 . few
TGTGCCAGCAGCCAGGGAGGGAGTTCCTACAATGAGCAGTTCTTC CASSQGGSSYNEQFF TRBJ2-1 TRBV3-1 TRBD2 .
TGCAGCGTTGGTAGGACAGCTAACTATGGCTACACCTTC CSVGRTANYGYTF TRBJ1-2 TRBV29-1 . many
TGTGCCAGCAGCTTAGCAGGGTTTGAAAAACTGTTTTTT CASSLAGFEKLFF TRBJ1-4 TRBV7-6 . many
TGTGCCAGCAGTTTATCTTCTAGCGGGAGGGCCGACCAAGAGACCCAGTACTTC CASSLSSSGRADQETQYF TRBJ2-5 TRBV28 TRBD2 few
TGTGCCAGCACGGACAGGGGCACCGGGGAGCTGTTTTTT CASTDRGTGELFF TRBJ2-2 TRBV6-2/TRBV6-3 TRBD1 few
TGTGCCAGCAGCGGGGGGACAGGGTTCAACGAGCAGTACTTC CASSGGTGFNEQYF TRBJ2-7 TRBV13 TRBD1 many
TGTGTCAGCAGTTTAGGGGAGGGCGATACGCAGTATTTT CVSSLGEGDTQYF TRBJ2-3 TRBV28 TRBD2 .
TGTGCCAGCAGTTTAAGGTTTACCCGTACGAGCTCCTACGAGCAGTACTTC CASSLRFTRTSSYEQYF TRBJ2-7 TRBV12-3/TRBV12-4 . few
TGTGCCATCAGTACTGACAGGGACACTGAAGCTTTCTTT CAISTDRDTEAFF TRBJ1-1 TRBV10-3 TRBD1 .
TGTGCCAGCAGCTTAGACACAGGTTTGGGGACTGAAGCTTTCTTT CASSLDTGLGTEAFF TRBJ1-1 TRBV7-8 . many
TGTGCCAGCAGCCGACTAGCGGGAGGCACAGATACGCAGTATTTT CASSRLAGGTDTQYF TRBJ2-3 TRBV6-4 TRBD2 .
TGTGCCAGCAGTTACTCGGGGGGGTCTGGGGCCAACGTCCTGACTTTC CASSYSGGSGANVLTF TRBJ2-6 TRBV6-5 TRBD2 many
TGTGCCAGCAGCTCGAGCGGGAGGGAGACCCAGTACTTC CASSSSGRETQYF TRBJ2-5 TRBV11-3 TRBD2 .
TGTGCCAGCAGCGTAAGGGAATGGACTGAAGCTTTCTTT CASSVREWTEAFF TRBJ1-1 TRBV7-8 . few
TGTGCCAGCAGTTTGATTTTAGGGGTCTACACCTTC CASSLILGVYTF TRBJ1-2 TRBV28 . few
TGTGCCAGCAGCCAAGCCGGGACCGGGAATGAAAAACTGTTTTTT CASSQAGTGNEKLFF TRBJ1-4 TRBV4-2 . few
TGTGCCAGCAGCCGGGACAGCGCCAACTATGGCTACACCTTC CASSRDSANYGYTF TRBJ1-2 TRBV11-1 TRBD1 .
TGTGCCAGCAGTCGACTGATCACGGGGTCCTACGAGCAGTACTTC CASSRLITGSYEQYF TRBJ2-7 TRBV6-2/TRBV6-3 . .
TGTGCCAGCAGCCAAGACTCCGGTTCTGATGAGCAGTTCTTC CASSQDSGSDEQFF TRBJ2-1 TRBV4-2 . many
TGCGCCAGCAGCCAAGATCTTTCGACTAGCAAAGAGACCCAGTACTTC CASSQDLSTSKETQYF TRBJ2-5 TRBV4-3 TRBD2 few
TGTGCCAGCAGCTCTCCGGGACTAGCGGGGCAAGAGACCCAGTACTTC CASSSPGLAGQETQYF TRBJ2-5 TRBV2 TRBD2 many
TGTGCCAGCTCACCACCACTAGCGGGAGTCAGAAATGAGCAGTTCTTC CASSPPLAGVRNEQFF TRBJ2-1 TRBV18 TRBD2 few
TGTGCCAGCAGCGTAGCGGGGCCCAAGAAGTACTTC CASSVAGPKKYF TRBJ2-7 TRBV28 TRBD2 few
TGTGCCAGCAGCCAAGGAGGGGGGAGTTCACCCCTCCACTTT CASSQGGGSSPLHF TRBJ1-6 TRBV3-1 . few
TGTGCCAGCAGCTTAGAGGGACAGATAACTGGAAACACCATATATTTT CASSLEGQITGNTIYF TRBJ1-3 TRBV7-2 TRBD1 few
TGTGCCAGCAGTGGGACTGGAGATACGCAGTATTTT CASSGTGDTQYF TRBJ2-3 TRBV28 . few
TGTGCCACCGGGACATCTAACTATGGCTACACCTTC CATGTSNYGYTF TRBJ1-2 TRBV24-1 . many
TGTGCCAGCAGCCCAAGACTAGCGGGAGGGCCGAATACGCAGTATTTT CASSPRLAGGPNTQYF TRBJ2-3 TRBV7-9 TRBD2 .
TGTGCCAGCAGGACCACAGGGGGCTTCGCTGAAGCTTTCTTT CASRTTGGFAEAFF TRBJ1-1 TRBV6-2/TRBV6-3 TRBD1 many
TGTGCCAGCAGCTTGGAGACCCTGGGGAATGAGCAGTTCTTC CASSLETLGNEQFF TRBJ2-1 TRBV5-5 . .
TGTGCCAGCAGTTTATTCGGGGGACCCTCCTACAATGAGCAGTTCTTC CASSLFGGPSYNEQFF TRBJ2-1 TRBV12-3/TRBV12-4 . few
TGCGCCAGCAGCCCGGACAGGGACTATGGCTACACCTTC CASSPDRDYGYTF TRBJ1-2 TRBV4-3 TRBD1 few
TGTGCCAGCAGGCCCTCCTTAGCAGAGGGTGAGCAGTTCTTC CASRPSLAEGEQFF TRBJ2-1 TRBV6-1 . few
TGTGCCAGCAGTTACGAGCAGGGCAATCAGCCCCAGCATTTT CASSYEQGNQPQHF TRBJ1-5 TRBV6-2/TRBV6-3 . .